One sample yielded the 17 T cell receptor beta chains listed below, sequenced in a study of blood T cell repertoires in COVID-19. Using immunoSEQ multiplex PCR, the repertoire was profiled, and TCRdb retains in-frame clones only, with some absent. The sample carries some 200,000 clones, around 89% recorded once. The sequenced sample was PBMCs or T cells enriched from blood (not recorded which). These receptor sequences come from a young woman who had recovered from COVID-19.

The chain uses TRBV2 and TRBJ1-2, with a possible D match to TRBD1 (5 bases). Per germline, CDR1 SNHLY and CDR2 FYNNEI. There are 18 residues in the CDR3. Trimming left V 8 bases short and J 1 base short, with 26 bases between. Here the CDR3 reads CASPLNQRGFSVNYGYTF. The CDR3 nucleotides read TGTGCCAGCCCCCTAAACCAGCGGGGGTTCTCAGTTAACTATGGCTACACCTTC.

This sequence joins TRBV7-2 and TRBJ1-6, with a weak D call TRBD1 (5 bases). The CDR3 has 13 amino acids. Looked up from germline, CDR1 is SGHTA and CDR2 is FQGNSA. Trimming left V 5 bases short and J 9 bases short, with 11 bases between. CDR3 residues: CASSVTGGSPLHF. The DNA of the CDR3 is TGTGCCAGCAGCGTTACGGGGGGTTCACCCCTCCACTTT.

The V call is TRBV9, the J call TRBJ1-1, with 8 positions matching TRBD1. V trimming: 0 bases; J trimming: 1 base; junction bases outside the gene matches: 2. There are 15 residues in the CDR3. Germline-derived CDR1 and CDR2 are SGDLS and YYNGEE. This chain's CDR3 is CASSVAGGWNTEAFF. The CDR3 region has the DNA TGTGCCAGCAGCGTAGCAGGGGGCTGGAACACTGAAGCTTTCTTT.

This clone was picked up one time. V gene TRBV5-1 combines with J gene TRBJ2-1; weak D call: TRBD1 (6 bases). This CDR3 has 15 residues. Germline assignment: CDR1 SGHRS and CDR2 YFSETQ. V was trimmed by 6 bases and J by 5 bases, leaving 18 bases between them. CDR3 sequence (DNA): TGCGCCAGCAAGGACAGACCATCTGACGACAATGAGCAGTTCTTC. Protein product: CASKDRPSDDNEQFF.

The chain has TRBV19 and TRBJ1-2; 8 bases line up with TRBD1. This CDR3 contains 13 residues. Germline V gives CDR1 LNHDA, CDR2 SQIVND (reference sequence). V dropped 5 bases and J dropped 7; count of bases not matched to a gene: 6. The CDR3 DNA reads as TGTGCCAGTAGTGCCCAGGGGGCGAGTGGCTACACCTTC. Translating gives CASSAQGASGYTF.

This chain joins TRBV2 and TRBJ1-4; 8 positions match TRBD1. Trimming removed 2 bases from V and 10 bases from J; junction bases left unmatched: 9. The CDR3 loop spans 15 amino acids. Germline V gives CDR1 SNHLY, CDR2 FYNNEI. The CDR3 sequence: CASSESGQDFGKLFF. The CDR3 DNA sequence: TGTGCCAGCAGTGAATCGGGACAGGATTTCGGAAAACTGTTTTTT.

The chain employs TRBV2 and TRBJ2-1, with TRBD2 matching over 10 bases. The length of the CDR3 is 16 residues. The V gene's germline CDR1 is SNHLY and CDR2 FYNNEI. The trim removed 2 bases at V and 2 bases at J, leaving 3 bases unmatched. CDR3: CASSEILAGTYNEQFF. The CDR3 DNA reads TGTGCCAGCAGTGAAATACTAGCGGGAACCTACAATGAGCAGTTCTTC.

The chain links TRBV9 to TRBJ2-1; D might be TRBD2 (6 bases). Looked up from germline, CDR1 is SGDLS and CDR2 is YYNGEE. Trimming pared 4 bases from V and 6 bases from J, leaving 14 bases between. The CDR3 is 14 amino acids. CDR3: CASSLEGFGNEQFF. As DNA, the CDR3 is TGTGCCAGCAGCCTGGAGGGGTTCGGCAATGAGCAGTTCTTC.

Details on this clone: The sample has other DNA sequences that encode this CDR3 too. The J gene is TRBJ1-3, the V gene TRBV5-1; D remains unclear. The length of the CDR3 is 14 residues. Per the germline V gene, CDR1 is SGHRS and CDR2 is YFSETQ. Trimming left V 5 bases short and J 0 bases short, with 9 bases between. The CDR3: CASSSERSGNTIYF. The CDR3 DNA is TGCGCCAGCAGTTCGGAGCGCTCTGGAAACACCATATATTTT.

The rearrangement uses TRBV15 and TRBJ2-4, with 7 bases identical to TRBD1. This CDR3 region has 15 residues. V was clipped by 5 bases and J by 6 bases; unmatched bases: 10. Germline V gives CDR1 LNHNV, CDR2 YYDKDF (reference sequence). In DNA, the CDR3 is TGTGCCACCAGCGTACAGGGGAACGAGGGAAACATTCAGTACTTC. It is translated as CATSVQGNEGNIQYF.

V usage is TRBV9 and J usage is TRBJ1-1; no firm D call. V was clipped by 1 base and J by 4 bases, with 8 bases between them. CDR3 length equals 13 residues. Germline V gives CDR1 SGDLS, CDR2 YYNGEE. CDR3 protein: CASSVKSGTEAFF. Here the CDR3 DNA reads TGTGCCAGCAGCGTAAAGTCCGGCACTGAAGCTTTCTTT.

This chain links TRBV27 with TRBJ2-3, with 7 nucleotides matching TRBD2. Per germline, CDR1 MNHEY and CDR2 SMNVEV (reference sequence). There are 16 residues in the CDR3. V trimming: 7 bases; J trimming: 0 bases; junction bases outside the gene matches: 10. CDR3 DNA sequence: TGTGCCAGCACCACCCTGGGGGGGGAGAGCACAGATACGCAGTATTTT. Protein sequence: CASTTLGGESTDTQYF.

V is TRBV12-3 or TRBV12-4 and J is TRBJ1-1, with D tentatively TRBD1 (5 bases). V lost 5 bases to trimming and J lost 5 bases, with 12 bases between them. CDR3 length equals 13 residues. CDR3 DNA: TGTGCCAGCAGTCCGCCAGGGCGGACTGAAGCTTTCTTT. Translating gives CASSPPGRTEAFF.

The count of this clone is one. The chain employs TRBV5-4 and TRBJ1-4; weak D call: TRBD1 (6 bases). Germline CDR1 reads SGHNT; CDR2 reads YYREEE (reference sequence). Trimming removed 5 bases at V and 7 bases at J, with 18 bases between. The CDR3 extends over 15 amino acids. The CDR3 DNA sequence: TGTGCCAGCAGTAAAAGCACAGGGAGCGGTGAAAAACTGTTTTTT. It specifies CASSKSTGSGEKLFF. The full variable domain, in which reference TRBV5-4 and TRBJ1-4 provide the parts outside the CDR3, is ETGVTQSPTHLIKTRGQQVTLRCSSQSGHNTVSWYQQALGQGPQFIFQYYREEENGRGNFPPRFSGLQFPNYSSELNVNALELDDSALYLCASSKSTGSGEKLFFGSGTQLSVL.

CDR3 nucleotides: TGTGCCGCGGGACCGAACAATGAAAAACTGTTTTTT. Its protein is CAAGPNNEKLFF. The V and J genes are TRBV10-3 and TRBJ1-4; D is perhaps TRBD1 (5 bases). In germline, CDR1 is ENHRY, CDR2 SYGVKD. Trimming stripped 11 bases from V and 5 bases from J, with 12 bases between. The CDR3 totals 12 residues.

V and J are TRBV4-2 and TRBJ2-1, with 7 bases that match TRBD2. CDR3 length: 16 residues. Germline V gene sequence: CDR1 LGHNA, CDR2 YNFKEQ. Trimming cost V 3 bases and J 3 bases; bases outside gene matches: 8. The CDR3 loop reads CASSQSREEFYNEQFF. DNA of the CDR3: TGTGCCAGCAGCCAGTCACGGGAGGAATTCTACAATGAGCAGTTCTTC.

V gene TRBV3-1 (or the pseudogene TRBV3-2) combines with J gene TRBJ2-1, with 8 bases matching TRBD2. The germline gives CDR1 LGHDT, CDR2 YNNKEL (reference sequence). The V gene end was trimmed by 1 base and the J gene end by 7 bases; junction bases not matched to a gene: 9. The CDR3 contains 16 residues. The CDR3 DNA reads TGTGCCAGCAGCCAAGTCACCGGGACTAGTGCGAATGAGCAGTTCTTC. The encoded protein is CASSQVTGTSANEQFF.